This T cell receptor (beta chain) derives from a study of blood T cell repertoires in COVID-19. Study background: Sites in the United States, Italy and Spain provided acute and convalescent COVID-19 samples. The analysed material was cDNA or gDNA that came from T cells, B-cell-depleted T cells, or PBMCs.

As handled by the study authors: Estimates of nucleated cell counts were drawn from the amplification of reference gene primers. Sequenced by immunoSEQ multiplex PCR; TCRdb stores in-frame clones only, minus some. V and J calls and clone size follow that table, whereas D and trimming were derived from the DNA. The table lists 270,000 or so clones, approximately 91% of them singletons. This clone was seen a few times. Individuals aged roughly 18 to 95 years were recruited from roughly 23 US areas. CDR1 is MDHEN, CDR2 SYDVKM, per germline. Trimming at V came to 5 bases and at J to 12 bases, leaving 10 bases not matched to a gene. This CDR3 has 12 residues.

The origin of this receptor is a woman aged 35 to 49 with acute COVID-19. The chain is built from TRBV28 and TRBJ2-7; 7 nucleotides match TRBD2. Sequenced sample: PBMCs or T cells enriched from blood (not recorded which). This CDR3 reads CASSQSGEDLYF. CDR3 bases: TGTGCCAGCAGTCAAAGCGGGGAGGACCTGTACTTC.